What follows describes a single T cell receptor beta chain. This sample is part of a study of blood T cell repertoires in COVID-19. Assay used: immunoSEQ multiplex PCR; TCRdb lists only in-frame clones, some missing. The data show 130,000 or so clones, with 85% to 90% seen just once and around 8.2% held by the top ten. This CDR3 region has 14 residues. CDR1 is LGHNT, CDR2 FRNRAP, per germline. V gave up 1 base and J gave up 8 bases; unmatched junction bases: 5. This receptor was obtained from a woman aged 60-75 years with acute or convalescent COVID-19. The sample was peripheral blood. The chain is built from TRBV12-5 and TRBJ2-1; TRBD1 aligns across 7 bases. The CDR3 region has the DNA TGTGCTAGTGGTTTGGGACAGGGCTTCGATGAGCAGTTCTTC. Encoded protein: CASGLGQGFDEQFF. Together with reference TRBV12-5 and TRBJ2-1, the CDR3 gives the full variable domain: DARVTQTPRHKVTEMGQEVTMRCQPILGHNTVFWYRQTMMQGLELLAYFRNRAPLDDSGMPKDRFSAEMPDATLATLKIQPSEPRDSAVYFCASGLGQGFDEQFFGPGTRLTVL.